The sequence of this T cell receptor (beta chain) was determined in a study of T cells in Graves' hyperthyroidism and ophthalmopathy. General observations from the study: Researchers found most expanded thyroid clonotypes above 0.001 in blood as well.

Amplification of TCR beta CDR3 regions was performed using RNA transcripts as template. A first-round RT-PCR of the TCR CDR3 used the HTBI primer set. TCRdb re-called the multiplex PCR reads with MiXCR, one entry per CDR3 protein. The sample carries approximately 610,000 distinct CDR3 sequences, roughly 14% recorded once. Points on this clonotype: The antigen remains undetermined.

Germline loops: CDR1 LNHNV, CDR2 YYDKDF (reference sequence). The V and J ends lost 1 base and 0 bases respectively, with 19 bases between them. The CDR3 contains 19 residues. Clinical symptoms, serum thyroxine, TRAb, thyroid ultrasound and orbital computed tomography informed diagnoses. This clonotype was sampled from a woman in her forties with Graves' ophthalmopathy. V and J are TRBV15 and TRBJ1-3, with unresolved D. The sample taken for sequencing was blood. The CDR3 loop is CATSRALGDWKRSGNTIYF. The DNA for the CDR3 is TGTGCCACCAGCAGAGCGTTGGGTGACTGGAAACGCTCTGGAAACACCATATATTTT.